These T cell receptor beta chains were read from a single sample in a study of blood T cells in healthy people across ages. One entry per CDR3 protein results from TCRdb running MiXCR on the 5' RACE reads. The sample lists 800,000 or so distinct CDR3 sequences; roughly 25% were seen once. The sample also formed part of further work on T cells of mothers and their children.

The sequenced sample consisted of blood. The receptors derive from a boy between 10 and 17 years old in good health. The CDR3 runs from the conserved cysteine through the conserved F or W. D genes are given only for firm matches. Part of the rows lack a size; the others show once, few, many or a class for expanded clones.

TRBJ2-5,-,-,TRBV12-3/TRBV12-4,TGTGCCAGCAGGTACTCAGGGTCGGAACAAGAGACCCAGTACTTC,CASRYSGSEQETQYF
TRBJ2-6,few,-,TRBV30,TGTGCCTGGAAGCAAGGGGCCAACGTCCTGACTTTC,CAWKQGANVLTF
TRBJ2-7,-,-,TRBV27,TGTGCCAGCAGTTTATGGATCCCCAGGGGTTCCGACGAGCAGTACTTC,CASSLWIPRGSDEQYF
TRBJ1-2,-,-,TRBV29-1,TGCAGCGTTGACGCCTCCCTGGATGGCTACACCTTC,CSVDASLDGYTF
TRBJ1-2,-,-,TRBV7-9,TGTGCCAGCAGCTTACCTCCCTCCTATGGCTACACCTTC,CASSLPPSYGYTF
TRBJ1-1,-,-,TRBV2,TGTGCCAGCAGTAACCTCCCGGTTGACAGTGAAGCTTTCTTT,CASSNLPVDSEAFF
TRBJ2-5,-,-,TRBV29-1,TGCAGCGTCGACACCGGGACCGCGTACCTAGAGACCCAGTACTTC,CSVDTGTAYLETQYF
TRBJ2-3,-,TRBD2,TRBV19,TGTGCCAGTAGTTCCAACAGCGGGGGGGACACAGATACGCAGTATTTT,CASSSNSGGDTDTQYF
TRBJ2-5,few,TRBD2,TRBV29-1,TGCAGCGTTGGGTTTAGCGGGAGGTCCCAAGAGACCCAGTACTTC,CSVGFSGRSQETQYF
TRBJ2-1,few,-,TRBV6-2/TRBV6-3,TGTGCCAGCAGACAGGGCTCCTACAATGAGCAGTTCTTC,CASRQGSYNEQFF
TRBJ2-6,-,-,TRBV28,TGTGCCAGCAGCGCCACAGAAACCTGGGCCAACGTCCTGACTTTC,CASSATETWANVLTF
TRBJ1-4,few,TRBD1,TRBV19,TGTGCCAGTGCTGTCGGGACAGGGGTCGAAAAACTGTTTTTT,CASAVGTGVEKLFF
TRBJ2-3,few,-,TRBV7-9,TGTGCCAGCAGCTTAGCGGCGGCAGCGGGTAGCACAGATACGCAGTATTTT,CASSLAAAAGSTDTQYF
TRBJ1-2,few,-,TRBV9,TGTGCCAGCAGCGAACACCAGACGGACAACTATGGCTACACCTTC,CASSEHQTDNYGYTF
TRBJ2-7,-,-,TRBV7-2,TGTGCCAGCAGCTTTGGACTCGCGGGCCACGAGCAGTACTTC,CASSFGLAGHEQYF
TRBJ1-1,-,-,TRBV29-1,TGCAGCGCCGTGGGACAACCAAACACTGAAGCTTTCTTT,CSAVGQPNTEAFF
TRBJ2-1,few,TRBD2,TRBV6-5,TGTGCCAGCAGTTACTTCGCGGGGGGGCCATTGGAGTTCTTC,CASSYFAGGPLEFF
TRBJ2-7,-,-,TRBV28,TGTGCCAGCAGTGATACTGGACATCTCCCCTACGAGCAGTACTTC,CASSDTGHLPYEQYF
TRBJ2-7,few,-,TRBV20-1,TGCAGTGCTAGAGACGGGGCCAGGGCTTTAGGCGAGCAGTACTTC,CSARDGARALGEQYF
TRBJ2-5,-,TRBD1,TRBV11-3,TGTGCCAGCAGCCAGGACAGGGGGGTTGAGGAGACCCAGTACTTC,CASSQDRGVEETQYF
TRBJ2-7,few,TRBD1,TRBV27,TGTGCCAGCAGTTTCCAACCGGGACAGGGGTCCCTCGAGCAGTACTTC,CASSFQPGQGSLEQYF
TRBJ2-5,few,TRBD2,TRBV20-1,TGCAGTGCTAGCCCCCACCCAGGACTAGCGGGGGTTATAGAGACCCAGTACTTC,CSASPHPGLAGVIETQYF
TRBJ1-1,-,-,TRBV5-1,TGCGCCAGCAGCTTGGAGCTAAGCCTGAACACTGAAGCTTTCTTT,CASSLELSLNTEAFF
TRBJ1-2,-,-,TRBV29-1,TGCAGCGTTGCCCCACGTATGGATGGCTACCCCTTC,CSVAPRMDGYPF
TRBJ2-7,-,TRBD2,TRBV20-1,TGCAGTGCTCCCGATGCGACTAGCGGGACCTACGAGCAGTACTTC,CSAPDATSGTYEQYF
TRBJ1-3,-,-,TRBV4-3,TGCGCCAGCACACCCGAAGGCGACTCTGGAAACACCATATATTTT,CASTPEGDSGNTIYF
TRBJ1-1,-,TRBD1,TRBV7-2,TGTGCCAGCAGTCGGGGACAGGCCCGACTTGAAGCTTTCTTT,CASSRGQARLEAFF
TRBJ2-1,-,TRBD2,TRBV7-3,TGTGCCAGCAGCAGACTAGCGGGGGGTACGAAGACCGGGGAGCAGTTCTTC,CASSRLAGGTKTGEQFF
TRBJ2-7,-,TRBD1,TRBV5-1,TGCGCCAGCCGGACAGGGGAGGGCAACGAGCAGTACTTC,CASRTGEGNEQYF
TRBJ2-2,-,-,TRBV24-1,TGTGCCACCAGTGTCCCCCGAACCGGGGAGCTGTTTTTT,CATSVPRTGELFF
TRBJ2-3,few,-,TRBV25-1,TGTGCCAGCAGCCGACCTGGGGCAGATACGCAGTATTTT,CASSRPGADTQYF
TRBJ1-5,-,-,TRBV7-2,TGTGCCAGCAGCTTAGCGTGGGCAGGGTATCAGCCCCAGCATTTT,CASSLAWAGYQPQHF
TRBJ2-5,-,TRBD1,TRBV4-3,TGCGCCAGCAGCCAAGACTGGACAGGGGGCTTCCAAGAGACCCAGTACTTC,CASSQDWTGGFQETQYF
TRBJ2-7,-,TRBD1,TRBV6-1,TGTGCCAGCAGCCAAGAAATGAGACAGGGTTACGAGCAGTACTTC,CASSQEMRQGYEQYF
TRBJ2-4,few,-,TRBV20-1,TGCAGTGCTAGGGGAATAGAGGGGCAGCTTTTTCAGTACTTC,CSARGIEGQLFQYF
TRBJ2-1,-,TRBD2,TRBV7-3,TGTGCCAGCAGCTTAGGACTAGCGAGCAATGAGCAGTTCTTC,CASSLGLASNEQFF
TRBJ2-5,many,-,TRBV28,TGTGCCAGCAGTTTCAGGGAAGAGACCCAGTACTTC,CASSFREETQYF
TRBJ1-6,-,-,TRBV12-3/TRBV12-4,TGTGCCAGCAGGGGAACAATTTCACCCCTCCACTTT,CASRGTISPLHF
TRBJ2-3,few,TRBD1,TRBV28,TGTGCCAGCAGTCTCGGGACAGGAGCTAGCACAGATACGCAGTATTTT,CASSLGTGASTDTQYF
TRBJ1-1,-,-,TRBV6-2/TRBV6-3,TGTGCCAGCAGTGCAACAGGCATTACGGACACTTACACTGAAGCTTTCTTT,CASSATGITDTYTEAFF
TRBJ2-5,few,TRBD2,TRBV27,TGTGCCAGCAGTTTCGACCGGGAGGGCCGAGAGACCCAGTACTTC,CASSFDREGRETQYF
TRBJ2-3,few,-,TRBV29-1,TGCAGCGTTGAACCTTTAAGGTCATCAGATACGCAGTATTTT,CSVEPLRSSDTQYF
TRBJ2-1,few,-,TRBV29-1,TGCAGCGTTGAAAGGTATGGGAATGAGCAGTTCTTC,CSVERYGNEQFF
TRBJ2-5,few,-,TRBV7-2,TGTACCAGCAGCTTAGACGGGGGCCCCCGGGGGACCCAGTACTTC,CTSSLDGGPRGTQYF
TRBJ2-5,many,-,TRBV5-1,TGCGCCAGCAGCTTGGATGACAGCGAAAAGCAGTACTTC,CASSLDDSEKQYF
TRBJ2-5,-,-,TRBV15,TGTGCCACCAGCACAAGGGGGGGAGGAGAGACCCAGTACTTC,CATSTRGGGETQYF
TRBJ1-2,-,TRBD1,TRBV20-1,TGCAGTGCCATCCTACAGGGGGCTGACTATGGCTACACCTTC,CSAILQGADYGYTF
TRBJ2-7,few,-,TRBV12-3/TRBV12-4,TGTGCCAGCAGTCATACCGAAGGCGAGCAGTACTTC,CASSHTEGEQYF
TRBJ1-5,-,TRBD1,TRBV3-1,TGTGCCAGCAGCCTGGGACAGGGTACCTATAGCAATCAGCCCCAGCATTTT,CASSLGQGTYSNQPQHF
TRBJ1-5,-,-,TRBV20-1,TGCAGTGCTAGAGCACTCCGGGACAGCAATCAGCCCCAGCATTTT,CSARALRDSNQPQHF
TRBJ2-5,-,-,TRBV20-1,TGCAGTGCTAGACTGGCTAGCTCGGAGACCCAGTACTTC,CSARLASSETQYF